These T cell receptor beta chains were read from a single sample in a study of T cells in Graves' hyperthyroidism and ophthalmopathy. TCRdb redid the calling of the multiplex PCR reads with MiXCR, one entry per CDR3 protein. The sample records a few hundred thousand distinct CDR3 sequences, 35% to 55% being singletons. The sample was peripheral blood or thyroid tissue (not recorded which). These receptors were obtained from a woman between 18 and 30 years old with Graves' hyperthyroidism. The CDR3 runs from the conserved cysteine through the conserved F or W. A D gene is named only where the DNA matches it firmly. Expanded clones are given a class, and other clones once, few, many or no size at all.

v_call: TRBV7-2; j_call: TRBJ2-7; d_call: TRBD2; clone_size: many; cdr3_aa: CASSFGLAFEQYF; cdr3_nt: TGTGCCAGCAGCTTCGGACTAGCTTTCGAGCAGTACTTC
v_call: TRBV24-1; j_call: TRBJ2-6; d_call: TRBD2; clone_size: NA; cdr3_aa: CATSDQGASGATVLTF; cdr3_nt: TGTGCCACCAGTGACCAAGGGGCTAGCGGGGCCACCGTCCTGACTTTC
v_call: TRBV10-3; j_call: TRBJ2-7; d_call: NA; clone_size: NA; cdr3_aa: CAISESGRDEQYF; cdr3_nt: TGTGCCATCAGTGAGTCTGGGCGGGATGAGCAGTACTTC
v_call: TRBV12-3/TRBV12-4; j_call: TRBJ1-5; d_call: NA; clone_size: once; cdr3_aa: CASSSSGSGSIEHF; cdr3_nt: TGTGCCAGCAGTTCCTCAGGTAGCGGGAGTATCGAGCATTTT
v_call: TRBV2; j_call: TRBJ1-1; d_call: NA; clone_size: few; cdr3_aa: CAETPEKNTEAFF; cdr3_nt: TGTGCCGAGACTCCGGAAAAGAACACTGAAGCTTTCTTT
v_call: TRBV19; j_call: TRBJ2-7; d_call: TRBD2; clone_size: many; cdr3_aa: CASSIEGSGSYEQYF; cdr3_nt: TGTGCCAGTAGTATAGAGGGTAGCGGGAGCTACGAGCAGTACTTC
v_call: TRBV10-3; j_call: TRBJ2-1; d_call: TRBD2; clone_size: NA; cdr3_aa: CAISESGGSQFF; cdr3_nt: TGTGCCATCAGTGAGTCGGGGGGGTCGCAGTTCTTC
v_call: TRBV20-1; j_call: TRBJ2-2; d_call: TRBD2; clone_size: many; cdr3_aa: CSATSGRALVGTGELFF; cdr3_nt: TGCAGTGCTACTAGCGGGAGGGCCTTGGTTGGAACCGGGGAGCTGTTTTTT
v_call: TRBV5-1; j_call: TRBJ2-7; d_call: NA; clone_size: many; cdr3_aa: CASSASYEQYF; cdr3_nt: TGCGCCAGCAGCGCTTCCTACGAGCAGTACTTC
v_call: TRBV11-2; j_call: TRBJ2-5; d_call: NA; clone_size: once; cdr3_aa: CASSLDRVIQETQYF; cdr3_nt: TGTGCCAGCAGCTTAGACAGGGTGATCCAAGAGACCCAGTACTTC
v_call: TRBV7-9; j_call: TRBJ2-5; d_call: TRBD1; clone_size: NA; cdr3_aa: CASSSQGALTQYF; cdr3_nt: TGTGCCAGCAGCTCACAGGGGGCGTTGACCCAGTACTTC
v_call: TRBV30; j_call: TRBJ2-7; d_call: TRBD2; clone_size: NA; cdr3_aa: CAWGGLAGSYEQYF; cdr3_nt: TGTGCCTGGGGTGGACTAGCGGGATCCTACGAGCAGTACTTC
v_call: TRBV12-3/TRBV12-4; j_call: TRBJ2-5; d_call: TRBD2; clone_size: many; cdr3_aa: CASSLGLGGETQYF; cdr3_nt: TGTGCCAGCAGCCTGGGACTAGGGGGGGAGACCCAGTACTTC